These T cell receptor beta chains were read from a single sample in a study of T-cell reconstitution after alpha-beta-depleted transplantation in children. TCRdb fed the PCR reads into MiXCR, producing one record per CDR3 protein. The data contain about 540,000 distinct CDR3 sequences, approximately 20% of them seen just once; the ten biggest clones take up roughly 3.3%. The sequencing used PBMCs from the stem cell graft donor, collected from the stem cell graft. Receptor source: a human donor who donated a stem cell graft to a child with acute lymphoblastic leukemia. The conserved cysteine and the conserved F or W are not part of the CDR3 here. The D gene is left open where the match is weak.

V gene	D gene	J gene	CDR3 protein
TRBV25-1	TRBD1	TRBJ2-7	ASSDRNRDRAYEQY
TRBV27	TRBD1	TRBJ1-2	ASRKTGTGHGYT
TRBV6-5	TRBD2	TRBJ2-7	ASSYSGLAGEHYEQY
TRBV2	-	TRBJ1-1	ASTLDRTEAF
TRBV23-1	TRBD1	TRBJ2-7	AAGTVVYEQY
TRBV7-3	-	TRBJ2-5	ASSLIATPRETQY
TRBV2	TRBD2	TRBJ2-6	ASSSGLAASGANVLT
TRBV5-1	-	TRBJ2-5	ASSSGDNLLGETQY
TRBV6-4	TRBD2	TRBJ2-1	ASRSPGLAGEPYNEQF
TRBV19	-	TRBJ1-1	ASSYRTENTEAF
TRBV11-2	TRBD2	TRBJ2-5	ASSLGWREKETQY
TRBV4-1	-	TRBJ2-3	ASSPQDWLDPSTQY
TRBV7-8	-	TRBJ1-5	ASSLEIAGTQPQH
TRBV3-1	TRBD2	TRBJ2-7	ASSQDPGLAGGRPYEQY
TRBV27	TRBD1	TRBJ2-7	ASSENPTGVHEQY
TRBV6-1	TRBD1	TRBJ1-5	ASSRWRQGAGVEPQH
TRBV10-3	TRBD1	TRBJ2-1	AISEPGTGRGNEQF
TRBV7-9	-	TRBJ2-7	ASSQPDSFYEQY
TRBV21-1	-	TRBJ1-5	ASSKAIRVPRPQH
TRBV30	TRBD2	TRBJ2-2	AWSVLAGSGELF
TRBV7-8	-	TRBJ2-6	ASSDRFYSGANVLT
TRBV5-1	-	TRBJ2-7	ASSSLDGTYEQY
TRBV11-2	TRBD2	TRBJ2-1	ASSEAGLNEQF
TRBV9	TRBD2	TRBJ2-2	ASSVVAGVSGELF
TRBV7-2	TRBD1	TRBJ1-1	ASSFRTGAEAF
TRBV6-2/TRBV6-3	-	TRBJ1-6	ASSSGTALSPLH
TRBV29-1	-	TRBJ2-2	SVEPDSGELF
TRBV25-1	TRBD1	TRBJ2-7	ATSDRGEPWGEQY
TRBV29-1	TRBD1	TRBJ2-7	SVGDSNSYEQY
TRBV5-1	TRBD1	TRBJ1-1	ASSSGQGGTEAF
TRBV20-1	-	TRBJ2-7	SARFTPGQIYEQY